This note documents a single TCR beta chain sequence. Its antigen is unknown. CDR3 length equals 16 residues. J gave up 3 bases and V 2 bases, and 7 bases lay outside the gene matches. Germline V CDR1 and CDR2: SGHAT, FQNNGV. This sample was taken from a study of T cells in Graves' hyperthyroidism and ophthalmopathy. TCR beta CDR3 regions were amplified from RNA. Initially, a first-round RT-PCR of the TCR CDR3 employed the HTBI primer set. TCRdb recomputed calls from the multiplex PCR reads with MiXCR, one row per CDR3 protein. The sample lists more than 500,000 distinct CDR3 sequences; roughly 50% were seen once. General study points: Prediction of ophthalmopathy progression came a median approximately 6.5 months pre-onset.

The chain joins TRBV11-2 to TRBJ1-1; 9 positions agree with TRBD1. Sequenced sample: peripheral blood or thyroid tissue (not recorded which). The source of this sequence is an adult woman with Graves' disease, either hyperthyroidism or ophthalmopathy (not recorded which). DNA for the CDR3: TGTGCCAGCAGCTTACGGAACAGGGGGCGTTACACTGAAGCTTTCTTT. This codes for CASSLRNRGRYTEAFF.